A selection of T cell receptor beta chains follows, all from one sample in a study of identical twins. TCRdb reanalysed the 5' RACE reads using MiXCR and keeps one entry per CDR3 protein. Of approximately 890,000 distinct CDR3 sequences in the sample, about 12% are singletons; the top ten hold roughly 1.6%. The same sample was also studied in work on yellow fever vaccine responses in identical twins.

The source material was PBMCs. These receptor sequences come from a woman aged 18-29 years in good health. The CDR3 runs from the conserved cysteine through the conserved F or W. A D gene is named only where the DNA matches it firmly. Some rows have no size entry. The others give once, few or many, or a class for an expanded clone.

J gene | clone size | D gene | V gene | CDR3 protein | CDR3 DNA
TRBJ2-3 | many | TRBD2 | TRBV12-3/TRBV12-4 | CASSPSGGVPSTDTQYF | TGTGCCAGCAGTCCTAGCGGGGGGGTCCCTAGCACAGATACGCAGTATTTT
TRBJ2-4 | . | . | TRBV16 | CASSQSGQGKNIQYF | TGTGCCAGCAGCCAATCGGGGCAGGGGAAAAACATTCAGTACTTC
TRBJ2-1 | few | TRBD1 | TRBV7-8 | CASSLVRDRGRDEQFF | TGTGCCAGCAGCTTAGTGCGGGACAGGGGGCGGGATGAGCAGTTCTTC
TRBJ2-3 | . | . | TRBV20-1 | CSAITQDTQYF | TGCAGTGCCATCACTCAAGATACGCAGTATTTT
TRBJ1-5 | many | . | TRBV20-1 | CSANRDSNQPQHF | TGCAGTGCTAACAGGGATAGCAATCAGCCCCAGCATTTT
TRBJ2-1 | . | TRBD2 | TRBV4-1 | CASSEAGPYNEQFF | TGCGCCAGCAGCGAAGCGGGACCCTACAATGAGCAGTTCTTC
TRBJ2-2 | . | . | TRBV11-2 | CASSLNALDTGEPFF | TGTGCCAGCAGCTTAAATGCGTTAGATACCGGGGAGCCGTTTTTT
TRBJ2-1 | few | . | TRBV9 | CASSEGGPSYNEQFF | TGTGCCAGCAGCGAGGGGGGCCCCTCCTACAATGAGCAGTTCTTC
TRBJ1-5 | . | . | TRBV28 | CASSFGQTYQPQHF | TGTGCCAGCAGTTTCGGGCAAACTTATCAGCCCCAGCATTTT
TRBJ1-6 | few | . | TRBV5-1 | CASSTTLRGGNSPLHF | TGCGCCAGCAGCACCACCCTTAGGGGTGGTAATTCACCCCTCCACTTT
TRBJ2-2 | . | TRBD2 | TRBV19 | CASTRESDTGELFF | TGTGCCAGCACGCGGGAGAGCGACACCGGGGAGCTGTTTTTT
TRBJ1-6 | many | . | TRBV7-9 | CASSLSASSSPLHF | TGTGCCAGCAGCTTATCCGCGTCGAGTTCACCCCTCCACTTT
TRBJ1-1 | many | TRBD1 | TRBV29-1 | CSVLTGVNTEAFF | TGCAGCGTATTGACAGGGGTGAACACTGAAGCTTTCTTT
TRBJ2-3 | . | TRBD2 | TRBV5-1 | CASSLGGRTSESTDTQYF | TGCGCCAGCAGCTTGGGAGGTCGGACTAGCGAAAGCACAGATACGCAGTATTTT
TRBJ2-1 | . | TRBD2 | TRBV6-5 | CASSYSGTSGINEQFF | TGTGCCAGCAGTTACTCGGGGACTAGCGGGATAAATGAGCAGTTCTTC
TRBJ2-1 | few | . | TRBV5-1 | CASSGTAPDLGQFF | TGCGCCAGCAGCGGTACCGCCCCAGATCTGGGGCAGTTCTTC
TRBJ2-2 | . | . | TRBV20-1 | CSASSGLNTGELFF | TGCAGTGCTAGCAGCGGACTGAACACCGGGGAGCTGTTTTTT
TRBJ2-1 | few | TRBD2 | TRBV24-1 | CATSDFSGGALNEQFF | TGTGCCACCAGTGATTTTAGCGGGGGGGCTTTAAATGAGCAGTTCTTC
TRBJ1-4 | . | . | TRBV12-3/TRBV12-4 | CASSAGTGFSEKLFF | TGTGCCAGCAGTGCCGGTACAGGATTCAGTGAAAAACTGTTTTTT
TRBJ2-2 | . | . | TRBV21-1 | CASSTYHRPGTSGRGNTGELFF | TGTGCCAGCAGCACATACCACCGACCCGGGACTAGCGGGAGAGGGAACACCGGGGAGCTGTTTTTT
TRBJ2-2 | . | . | TRBV6-5 | CASSYSYRANTGELFF | TGTGCCAGCAGTTACTCGTACAGAGCGAACACCGGGGAGCTGTTTTTT
TRBJ2-5 | few | . | TRBV2 | CASRVRTVFQETQYF | TGTGCCAGCAGGGTCCGGACGGTATTCCAAGAGACCCAGTACTTC
TRBJ1-1 | few | . | TRBV9 | CASSVENGRDTEAFF | TGTGCCAGCAGCGTAGAGAACGGGCGGGACACTGAAGCTTTCTTT
TRBJ1-2 | . | TRBD1 | TRBV4-1 | CASSHEIDRVIYGYTF | TGCGCCAGCAGCCACGAAATCGACAGGGTCATCTATGGCTACACCTTC
TRBJ1-3 | . | . | TRBV12-3/TRBV12-4 | CASSFWPGTAGNTIYF | TGTGCCAGCAGTTTTTGGCCAGGGACTGCTGGAAACACCATATATTTT
TRBJ1-1 | few | . | TRBV12-3/TRBV12-4 | CASSPRLRGNTEAFF | TGTGCCAGCAGTCCTCGACTCAGGGGGAACACTGAAGCTTTCTTT
TRBJ1-6 | few | . | TRBV20-1 | CSARQGNSPLHF | TGCAGTGCTAGACAGGGGAATTCACCCCTCCACTTT
TRBJ1-4 | . | . | TRBV28 | CASSRVTNEKLFF | TGTGCCAGCAGCCGGGTGACTAATGAAAAACTGTTTTTT
TRBJ2-6 | . | TRBD1 | TRBV29-1 | CSVRQGPGANVLTF | TGCAGCGTTCGACAGGGCCCTGGGGCCAACGTCCTGACTTTC
TRBJ2-5 | few | . | TRBV12-3/TRBV12-4 | CASNSGSHQETQYF | TGTGCCAGCAACTCTGGTTCCCACCAAGAGACCCAGTACTTC
TRBJ1-5 | . | . | TRBV5-5 | CASSLEGVVSRDPSTQHF | TGTGCCAGCAGCTTGGAGGGAGTTGTAAGCAGGGATCCCTCGACCCAGCATTTT
TRBJ2-7 | many | TRBD1 | TRBV3-1 | CASSQTGDILYEQYF | TGTGCCAGCAGCCAAACAGGGGATATCCTCTACGAGCAGTACTTC
TRBJ2-5 | . | . | TRBV5-1 | CASSLAAAQETQYF | TGCGCCAGCAGCTTGGCAGCGGCTCAAGAGACCCAGTACTTC
TRBJ2-6 | few | . | TRBV5-1 | CASSLGSLGANVLTF | TGCGCCAGCAGCTTAGGGTCTCTTGGGGCCAACGTCCTGACTTTC
TRBJ1-1 | many | . | TRBV5-1 | CASSLDGMNTEAFF | TGTGCCAGCAGTCTCGACGGAATGAACACTGAAGCTTTCTTT
TRBJ1-5 | few | . | TRBV4-2 | CASSQDDDSSNQPQHF | TGTGCCAGCAGCCAAGATGACGACAGTAGCAATCAGCCCCAGCATTTT
TRBJ2-1 | . | . | TRBV20-1 | CSARLPGTKYNEQFF | TGCAGTGCTCGCCTCCCCGGAACCAAGTACAATGAGCAGTTCTTC
TRBJ2-1 | many | TRBD2 | TRBV29-1 | CSVEDSLAGGTMGIDEQFF | TGCAGCGTTGAAGACTCCCTAGCGGGGGGTACTATGGGGATAGATGAGCAGTTCTTC
TRBJ2-1 | . | TRBD2 | TRBV9 | CASSPGRVLYNEQFF | TGTGCCAGCAGCCCTGGGAGGGTCCTCTACAATGAGCAGTTCTTC
TRBJ1-3 | . | . | TRBV10-3 | CAISDGGGGGNTIYF | TGTGCCATCAGTGACGGGGGGGGCGGTGGAAACACCATATATTTT
TRBJ2-7 | few | . | TRBV9 | CASSPWGALGDYEQYF | TGTGCCAGCAGCCCCTGGGGGGCCTTGGGAGACTACGAGCAGTACTTC
TRBJ2-1 | many | TRBD2 | TRBV4-2 | CASSPPTSGRWGDEQFF | TGTGCCAGCAGCCCTCCGACTAGCGGGAGATGGGGGGATGAGCAGTTCTTC
TRBJ2-1 | many | . | TRBV2 | CAISLQGNEQFF | TGTGCCATTAGTCTCCAGGGAAATGAGCAGTTCTTC
TRBJ2-1 | few | TRBD1 | TRBV24-1 | CATSDPDRVGNLVEQFF | TGTGCCACCAGTGACCCTGACAGGGTGGGGAACCTCGTTGAGCAGTTCTTC
TRBJ2-3 | . | . | TRBV10-3 | CAIRDGGAKDTQYF | TGTGCCATCAGGGATGGGGGGGCCAAAGATACGCAGTATTTT
TRBJ1-6 | few | . | TRBV4-2 | CASSLWNSPLHF | TGTGCCAGCAGCCTATGGAATTCACCCCTCCACTTT
TRBJ1-1 | . | . | TRBV6-4 | CASSDSGGTNTEAFF | TGTGCCAGCAGTGACTCTGGGGGGACTAACACTGAAGCTTTCTTT
TRBJ2-2 | . | . | TRBV6-1 | CASSEEALRGGPANTGELFF | TGTGCCAGCAGTGAAGAGGCCCTAAGGGGGGGCCCCGCGAACACCGGGGAGCTGTTTTTT
TRBJ2-2 | many | . | TRBV12-3/TRBV12-4 | CATFNFGELFF | TGTGCCACCTTTAATTTCGGGGAGCTGTTTTTT
TRBJ2-1 | few | . | TRBV7-3 | CASSATTSISEQFF | TGTGCCAGCAGCGCCACGACTAGTATCAGTGAGCAGTTCTTC
TRBJ2-2 | . | TRBD1 | TRBV20-1 | CSARDYRGLFAGELFF | TGCAGTGCTAGAGATTACAGGGGCCTGTTTGCCGGGGAGCTGTTTTTT
TRBJ2-1 | . | . | TRBV3-1 | CASSPYLGGSNEQFF | TGTGCCAGCAGCCCCTATTTGGGGGGAAGCAATGAGCAGTTCTTC
TRBJ1-1 | . | . | TRBV4-2 | CASSQDGGLNTEAFF | TGTGCCAGCAGCCAAGACGGGGGTTTGAACACTGAAGCTTTCTTT
TRBJ2-7 | . | . | TRBV9 | CASSATGTLYEQYF | TGTGCCAGCAGCGCAACCGGGACACTTTACGAGCAGTACTTC
TRBJ2-1 | many | TRBD2 | TRBV6-2/TRBV6-3 | CASSYSRKRGGLIIYNEQFF | TGTGCCAGCAGTTACTCTCGTAAACGGGGGGGGTTAATCATTTACAATGAGCAGTTCTTC
TRBJ2-7 | . | . | TRBV6-4 | CASSDSGEQYF | TGTGCCAGCAGTGACTCAGGGGAGCAGTACTTC
TRBJ2-7 | many | . | TRBV3-1 | CASSQGSRRTYEQYF | TGTGCCAGCAGCCAAGGATCGCGGAGGACCTACGAGCAGTACTTC